This T cell receptor beta chain was captured by sequencing in a study of blood T cell repertoires in COVID-19. TCRdb's copy holds only in-frame clones and misses some; the assay was immunoSEQ multiplex PCR. The sample holds approximately 220,000 clones; roughly 86% are singletons and the top ten take 2.5% to 3%. CDR3 length: 13 residues. Trimming pared 4 bases from V and 4 bases from J, leaving 8 bases between. Germline CDR1 SGHTA, CDR2 FQGNSA. The study drew participants aged about 18 to 89 years from around 24 US areas. The clonotype originates from a woman between 25 and 40 years old with acute COVID-19. The V and J genes are TRBV7-2 and TRBJ1-5; no definite D call. The source material was PBMCs or T cells enriched from blood (not recorded which). This CDR3 reads CASSSGWNQPQHF. In nucleotides, the CDR3 is TGTGCCAGCAGCTCCGGGTGGAATCAGCCCCAGCATTTT.